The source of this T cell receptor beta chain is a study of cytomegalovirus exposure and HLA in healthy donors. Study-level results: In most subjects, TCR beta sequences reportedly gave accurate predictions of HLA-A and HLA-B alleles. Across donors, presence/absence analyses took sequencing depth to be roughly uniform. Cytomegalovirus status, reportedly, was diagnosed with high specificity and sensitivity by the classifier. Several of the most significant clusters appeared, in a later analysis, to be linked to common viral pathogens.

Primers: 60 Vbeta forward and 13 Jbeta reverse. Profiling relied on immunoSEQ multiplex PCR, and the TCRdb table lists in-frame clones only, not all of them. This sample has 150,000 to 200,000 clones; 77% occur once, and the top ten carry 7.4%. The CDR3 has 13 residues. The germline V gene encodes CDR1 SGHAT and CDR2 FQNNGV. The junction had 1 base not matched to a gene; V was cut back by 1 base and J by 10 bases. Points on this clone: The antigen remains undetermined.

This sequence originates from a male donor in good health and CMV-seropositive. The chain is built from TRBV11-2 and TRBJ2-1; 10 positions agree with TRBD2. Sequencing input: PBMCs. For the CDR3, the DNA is TGTGCCAGCAGCTTAGCACTAGCGGGGGAGCAGTTCTTC. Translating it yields CASSLALAGEQFF.